This T cell receptor beta chain is drawn from a study of blood T cell repertoires in COVID-19. This CDR3 has 12 amino acids. Per the germline V gene, CDR1 is MGHDK and CDR2 is SYGVNS. With 4 bases removed from V and 2 bases from J, the gap between germline ends came to 5 bases. This table comes from immunoSEQ multiplex PCR, and its TCRdb copy is limited to in-frame clones, with some not included. Of around 100,000 clones in the sample, around 81% were seen once. The sequence was obtained from a man aged 55 to 70 with acute or convalescent COVID-19. The gene calls are TRBV25-1 and TRBJ1-2, with D unresolved. The specimen was peripheral blood. CDR3 DNA: TGTGCCAGCAGTGGGCAGAACTATGGCTACACCTTC. It yields the protein CASSGQNYGYTF.